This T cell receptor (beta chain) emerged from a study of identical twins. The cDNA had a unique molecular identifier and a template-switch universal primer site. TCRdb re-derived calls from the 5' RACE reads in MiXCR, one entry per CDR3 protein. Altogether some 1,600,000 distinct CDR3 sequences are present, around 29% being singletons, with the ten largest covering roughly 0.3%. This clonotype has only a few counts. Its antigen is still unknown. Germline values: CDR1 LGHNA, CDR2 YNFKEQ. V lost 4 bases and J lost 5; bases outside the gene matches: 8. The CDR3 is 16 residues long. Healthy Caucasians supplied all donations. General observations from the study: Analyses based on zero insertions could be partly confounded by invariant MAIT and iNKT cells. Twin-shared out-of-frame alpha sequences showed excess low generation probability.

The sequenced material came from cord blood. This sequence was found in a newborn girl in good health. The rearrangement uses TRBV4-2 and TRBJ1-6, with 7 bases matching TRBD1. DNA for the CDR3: TGTGCCAGCAGCCGGTCCGACAGGGCCAATAATTCACCCCTCCACTTT. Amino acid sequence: CASSRSDRANNSPLHF.